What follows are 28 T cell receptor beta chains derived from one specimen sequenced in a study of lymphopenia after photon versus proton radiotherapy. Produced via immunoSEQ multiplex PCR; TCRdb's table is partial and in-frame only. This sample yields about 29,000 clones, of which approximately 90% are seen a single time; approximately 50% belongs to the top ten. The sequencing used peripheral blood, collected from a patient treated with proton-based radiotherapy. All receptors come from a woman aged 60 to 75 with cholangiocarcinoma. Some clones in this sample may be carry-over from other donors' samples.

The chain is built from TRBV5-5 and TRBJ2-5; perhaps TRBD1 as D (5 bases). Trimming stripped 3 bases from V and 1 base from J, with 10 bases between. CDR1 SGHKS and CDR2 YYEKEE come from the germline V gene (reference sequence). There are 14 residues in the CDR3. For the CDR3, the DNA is TGTGCCAGCAGCTATTCCAGGGTCCAAGAGACCCAGTACTTC. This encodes CASSYSRVQETQYF.

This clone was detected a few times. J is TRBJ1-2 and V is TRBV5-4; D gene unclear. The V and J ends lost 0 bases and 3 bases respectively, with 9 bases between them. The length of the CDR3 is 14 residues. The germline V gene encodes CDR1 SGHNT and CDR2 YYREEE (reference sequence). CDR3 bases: TGTGCCAGCAGCTTGGAGGCGGGAGACTATGGCTACACCTTC. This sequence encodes CASSLEAGDYGYTF.

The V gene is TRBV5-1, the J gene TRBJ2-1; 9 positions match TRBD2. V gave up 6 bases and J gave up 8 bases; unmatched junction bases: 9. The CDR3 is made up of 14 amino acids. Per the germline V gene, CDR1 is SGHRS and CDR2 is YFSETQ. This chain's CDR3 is CASNPGLAYDEQFF. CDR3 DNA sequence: TGCGCCAGCAATCCCGGACTAGCGTATGATGAGCAGTTCTTC. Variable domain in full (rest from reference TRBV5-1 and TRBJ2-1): KAGVTQTPRYLIKTRGQQVTLSCSPISGHRSVSWYQQTPGQGLQFLFEYFSETQRNKGNFPGRFSGRQFSNSRSEMNVSTLELGDSALYLCASNPGLAYDEQFFGPGTRLTVL.

CDR3 loop: CASSIYGTSGYNEQFF. DNA of the CDR3: TGTGCCAGTAGTATATATGGGACTAGCGGGTACAATGAGCAGTTCTTC. The rearrangement uses TRBV19 and TRBJ2-1, with 12 bases that match TRBD2. Germline assignment: CDR1 LNHDA and CDR2 SQIVND (reference sequence). The CDR3 totals 16 residues. J gave up 4 bases and V 2 bases, and 3 bases lay outside the gene matches.

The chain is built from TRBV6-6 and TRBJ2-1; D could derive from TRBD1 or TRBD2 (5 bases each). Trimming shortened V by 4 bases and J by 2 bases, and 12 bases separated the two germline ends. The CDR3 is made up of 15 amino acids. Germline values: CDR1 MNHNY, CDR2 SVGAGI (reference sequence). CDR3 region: CASSSGTLTYNEQFF. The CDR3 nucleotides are TGTGCCAGCAGTTCCGGGACCCTGACCTACAATGAGCAGTTCTTC.

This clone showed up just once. CDR3: CASSIDLLLNTGELFF. CDR3 coding DNA: TGTGCCAGTAGTATAGACCTCCTCCTGAACACCGGGGAGCTGTTTTTT. This sequence joins TRBV19 and TRBJ2-2; no clear D gene. Germline V lookup: CDR1 LNHDA, CDR2 SQIVND (reference sequence). V lost 0 bases and J lost 1, with 9 bases in between. CDR3 length equals 16 residues.

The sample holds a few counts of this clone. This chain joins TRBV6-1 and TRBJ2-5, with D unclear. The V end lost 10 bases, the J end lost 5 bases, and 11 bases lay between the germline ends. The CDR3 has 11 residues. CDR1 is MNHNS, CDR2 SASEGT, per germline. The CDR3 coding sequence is TGTGCCACCGTACTGGGCGAGACCCAGTACTTC. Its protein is CATVLGETQYF.

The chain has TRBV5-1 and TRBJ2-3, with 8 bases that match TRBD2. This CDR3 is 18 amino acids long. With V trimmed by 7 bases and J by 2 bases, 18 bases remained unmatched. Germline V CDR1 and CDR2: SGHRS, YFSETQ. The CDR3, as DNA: TGCGCCAGCCTCCGGGGGGCTAGCGGGCCTACCTACACAGATACGCAGTATTTT. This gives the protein CASLRGASGPTYTDTQYF.

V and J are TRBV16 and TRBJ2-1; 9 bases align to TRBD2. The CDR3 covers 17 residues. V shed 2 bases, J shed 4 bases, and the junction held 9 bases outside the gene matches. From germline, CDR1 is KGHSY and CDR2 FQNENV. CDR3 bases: TGTGCCAGCAGCCAAAGGCTAGCGGGGATATCTTACAATGAGCAGTTCTTC. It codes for CASSQRLAGISYNEQFF. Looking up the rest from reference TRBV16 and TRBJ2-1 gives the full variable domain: GEEVAQTPKHLVRGEGQKAKLYCAPIKGHSYVFWYQQVLKNEFKFLISFQNENVFDETGMPKERFSAKCLPNSPCSLEIQATKLEDSAVYFCASSQRLAGISYNEQFFGPGTRLTVL.

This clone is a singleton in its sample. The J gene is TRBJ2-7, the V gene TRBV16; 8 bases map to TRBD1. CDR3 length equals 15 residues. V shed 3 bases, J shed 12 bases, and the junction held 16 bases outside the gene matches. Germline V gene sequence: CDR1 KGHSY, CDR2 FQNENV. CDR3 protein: CASSQIPDRAPGLYF. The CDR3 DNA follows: TGTGCCAGCAGCCAGATACCGGACAGGGCGCCTGGACTGTACTTC. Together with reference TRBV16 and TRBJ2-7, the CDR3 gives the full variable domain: GEEVAQTPKHLVRGEGQKAKLYCAPIKGHSYVFWYQQVLKNEFKFLISFQNENVFDETGMPKERFSAKCLPNSPCSLEIQATKLEDSAVYFCASSQIPDRAPGLYFGPGTRLTVT.

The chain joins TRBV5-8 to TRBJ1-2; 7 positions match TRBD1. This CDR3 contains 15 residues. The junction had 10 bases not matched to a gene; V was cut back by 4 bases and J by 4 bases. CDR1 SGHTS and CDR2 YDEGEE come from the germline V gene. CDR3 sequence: CASSPQLRDSYGYTF. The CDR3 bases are TGTGCCAGCAGCCCTCAACTCCGGGACAGCTATGGCTACACCTTC.

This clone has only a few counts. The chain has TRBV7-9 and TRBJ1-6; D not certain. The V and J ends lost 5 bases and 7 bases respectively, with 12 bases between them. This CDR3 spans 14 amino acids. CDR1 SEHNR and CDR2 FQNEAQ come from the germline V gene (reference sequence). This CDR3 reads CASSPPGANSPLHF. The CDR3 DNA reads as TGTGCCAGCAGCCCCCCTGGAGCGAATTCACCCCTCCACTTT.

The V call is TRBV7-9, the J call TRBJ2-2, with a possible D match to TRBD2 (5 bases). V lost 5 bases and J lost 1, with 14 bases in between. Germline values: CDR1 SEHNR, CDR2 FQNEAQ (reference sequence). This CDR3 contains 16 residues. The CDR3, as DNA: TGTGCCAGCAGCCCCAAACTAGGAGGGAACACCGGGGAGCTGTTTTTT. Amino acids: CASSPKLGGNTGELFF.

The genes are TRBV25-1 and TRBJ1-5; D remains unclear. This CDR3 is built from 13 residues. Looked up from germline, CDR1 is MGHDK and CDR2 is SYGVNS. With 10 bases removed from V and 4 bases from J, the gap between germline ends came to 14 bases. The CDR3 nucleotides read TGTGCCACCACCACTCGTGGGAATCAGCCCCAGCATTTT. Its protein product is CATTTRGNQPQHF.

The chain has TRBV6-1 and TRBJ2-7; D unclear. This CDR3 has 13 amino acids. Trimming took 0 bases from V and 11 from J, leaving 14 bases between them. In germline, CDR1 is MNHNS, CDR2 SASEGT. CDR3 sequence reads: CASSEAPDRSKYF. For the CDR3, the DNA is TGTGCCAGCAGTGAAGCGCCGGACCGCTCGAAGTACTTC.

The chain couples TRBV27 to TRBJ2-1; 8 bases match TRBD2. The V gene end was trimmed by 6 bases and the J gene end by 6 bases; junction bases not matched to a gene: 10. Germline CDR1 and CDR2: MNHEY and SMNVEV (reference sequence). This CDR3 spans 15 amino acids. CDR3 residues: CASSPNRGGINEQFF. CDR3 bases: TGTGCCAGCAGCCCAAATCGCGGGGGGATCAATGAGCAGTTCTTC.

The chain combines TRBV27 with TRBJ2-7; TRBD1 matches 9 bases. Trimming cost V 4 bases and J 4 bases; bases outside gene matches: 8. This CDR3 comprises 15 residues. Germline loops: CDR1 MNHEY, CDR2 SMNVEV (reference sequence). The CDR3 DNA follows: TGTGCCAGCAGTTCCCATGAGACAGGGGGATACGAGCAGTACTTC. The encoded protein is CASSSHETGGYEQYF.

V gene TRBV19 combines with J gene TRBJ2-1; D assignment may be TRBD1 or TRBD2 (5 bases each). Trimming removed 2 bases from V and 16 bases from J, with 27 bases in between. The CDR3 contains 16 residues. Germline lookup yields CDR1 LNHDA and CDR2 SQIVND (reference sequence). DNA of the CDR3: TGTGCCAGTAGTATAATATTTCGGGACGTGGACCGGGAACTTTTCTTC. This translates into CASSIIFRDVDRELFF.

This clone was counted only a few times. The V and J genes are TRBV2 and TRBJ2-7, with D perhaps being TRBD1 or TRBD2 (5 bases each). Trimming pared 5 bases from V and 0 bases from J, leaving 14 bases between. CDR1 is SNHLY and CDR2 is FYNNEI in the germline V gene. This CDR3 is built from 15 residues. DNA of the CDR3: TGTGCCAGCAGTTACCGGGACGGGTACTCCTACGAGCAGTACTTC. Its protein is CASSYRDGYSYEQYF.

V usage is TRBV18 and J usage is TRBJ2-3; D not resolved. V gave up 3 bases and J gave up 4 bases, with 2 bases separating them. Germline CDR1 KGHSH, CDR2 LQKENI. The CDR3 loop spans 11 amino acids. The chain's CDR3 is CASSPSDTQYF. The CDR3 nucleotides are TGTGCCAGCTCACCCTCAGATACGCAGTATTTT.

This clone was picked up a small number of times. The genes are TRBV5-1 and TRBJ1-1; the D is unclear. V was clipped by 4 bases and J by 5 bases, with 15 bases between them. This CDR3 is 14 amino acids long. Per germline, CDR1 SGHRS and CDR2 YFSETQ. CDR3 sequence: CASSPPGPVTEAFF. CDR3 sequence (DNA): TGCGCCAGCAGCCCCCCTGGGCCGGTAACTGAAGCTTTCTTT.

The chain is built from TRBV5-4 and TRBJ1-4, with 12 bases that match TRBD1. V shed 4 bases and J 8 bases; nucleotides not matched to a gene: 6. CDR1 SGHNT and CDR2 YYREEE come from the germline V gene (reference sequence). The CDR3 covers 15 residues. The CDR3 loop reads CASSRAGQGAEKLFF. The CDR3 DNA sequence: TGTGCCAGCAGCCGCGCGGGACAGGGGGCAGAAAAACTGTTTTTT.

CDR3 amino acids: CASSPGASQHTQYF. CDR3 nucleotide sequence: TGCGCCAGCAGCCCCGGGGCCAGCCAGCATACGCAGTATTTT. The chain combines TRBV5-1 with TRBJ2-3; the D call may be TRBD1 or TRBD2 (5 bases each). Looked up from germline, CDR1 is SGHRS and CDR2 is YFSETQ. The CDR3 contains 14 residues. V was trimmed by 4 bases and J by 7 bases, leaving 16 bases between them.

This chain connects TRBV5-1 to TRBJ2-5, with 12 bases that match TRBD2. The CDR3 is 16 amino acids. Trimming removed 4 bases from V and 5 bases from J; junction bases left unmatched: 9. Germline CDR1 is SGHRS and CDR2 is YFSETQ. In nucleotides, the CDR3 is TGCGCCAGCAGCACGCTGACTAGCGGGAGCGGGGAGACCCAGTACTTC. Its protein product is CASSTLTSGSGETQYF.

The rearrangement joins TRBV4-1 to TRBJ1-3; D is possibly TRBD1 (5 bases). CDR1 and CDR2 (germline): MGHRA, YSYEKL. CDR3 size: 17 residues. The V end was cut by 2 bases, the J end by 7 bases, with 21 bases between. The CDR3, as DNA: TGCGCCAGCAGCCAACTTAACGCAGGGACGGCGGGGAACACCATATATTTT. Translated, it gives CASSQLNAGTAGNTIYF.

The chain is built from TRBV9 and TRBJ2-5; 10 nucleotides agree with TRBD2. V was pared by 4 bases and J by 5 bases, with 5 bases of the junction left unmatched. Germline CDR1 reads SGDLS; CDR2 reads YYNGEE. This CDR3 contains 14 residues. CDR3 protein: CASSTGTSAETQYF. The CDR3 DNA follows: TGTGCCAGCAGCACAGGGACTAGCGCGGAGACCCAGTACTTC.

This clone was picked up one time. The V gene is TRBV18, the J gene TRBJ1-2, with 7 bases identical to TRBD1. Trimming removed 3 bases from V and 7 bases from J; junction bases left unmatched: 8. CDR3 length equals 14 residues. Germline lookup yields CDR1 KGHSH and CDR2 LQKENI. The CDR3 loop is CASSPAGGLGGYTF. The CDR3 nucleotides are TGTGCCAGCTCACCGGCAGGGGGATTGGGTGGCTACACCTTC.

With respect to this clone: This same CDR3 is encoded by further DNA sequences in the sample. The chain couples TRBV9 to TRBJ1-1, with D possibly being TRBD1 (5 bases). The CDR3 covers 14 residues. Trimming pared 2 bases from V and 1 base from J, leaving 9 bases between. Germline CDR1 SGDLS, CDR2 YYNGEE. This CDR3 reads CASSVRAENTEAFF. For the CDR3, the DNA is TGTGCCAGCAGCGTCAGGGCTGAGAACACTGAAGCTTTCTTT.